These 13 T cell receptor beta chains share one sample of origin, sequenced in a study of CD8 T cells in Susac syndrome. A quantity of about 0.5 to 1 ug RNA underwent reverse transcription using random hexamers. A single record per CDR3 protein comes from TCRdb applying MiXCR to the immunoSEQ multiplex PCR reads. The sample holds about 200,000 distinct CDR3 sequences, roughly 96% seen once. Sequences were obtained from CD4+ T cells from PBMCs. These receptors originate from a human donor with multiple sclerosis.

This clonotype was observed once. V and J are TRBV4-1 and TRBJ1-2; possible D gene TRBD1, 5 bases. The CDR3 totals 13 residues. Trimming stripped 1 base from V and 4 bases from J, with 7 bases between. CDR1 and CDR2 (germline): MGHRA, YSYEKL. In nucleotides, the CDR3 is TGCGCCAGCAGCCAAGCAGGGAGCTATGGCTACACCTTC. Protein: CASSQAGSYGYTF.

This clonotype was seen just once. CDR3: CASSSPTGEQFF. In DNA form, the CDR3 reads TGTGCCAGCAGCTCTCCAACAGGTGAGCAGTTCTTC. This chain uses TRBV7-3 with TRBJ2-1; the D gene is possibly TRBD1 (5 bases). This CDR3 is 12 amino acids long. Trimming shortened V by 4 bases and J by 9 bases, and 10 bases separated the two germline ends. The germline CDR1 and CDR2 sequences are SGHTA and FQGTGA.

The CDR3 region is CASSQDIRTGASYEQYF. The CDR3, as DNA: TGTGCCAGCAGCCAAGATATAAGGACAGGGGCTTCCTACGAGCAGTACTTC. This chain uses TRBV3-1 with TRBJ2-7; 9 bases line up with TRBD1. CDR1 and CDR2 from the germline V gene are LGHDT and YNNKEL (reference sequence). This CDR3 has 17 amino acids. V lost 0 bases and J lost 1; bases outside the gene matches: 7.

The chain is built from TRBV20-1 and TRBJ2-1, with a weak D call TRBD2 (6 bases). Germline CDR1 DFQATT, CDR2 SNEGSKA (reference sequence). The CDR3 is 12 residues long. V lost 3 bases and J 14 bases, leaving 17 bases between the germline ends. CDR3 sequence: CSASEVGLAEFF. The CDR3 DNA reads as TGCAGTGCTAGTGAAGTGGGACTGGCAGAGTTCTTC.

The rearrangement uses TRBV29-1 and TRBJ2-7; TRBD1 matches 8 bases. Germline V gene lookup returns CDR1 SQVTM and CDR2 ANQGSEA. The length of the CDR3 is 13 residues. After removal of 7 bases from V and 5 bases from J, the junction contained 10 bases not matched to a gene. The CDR3 here is CSAGTGLIHEQYF. The DNA for the CDR3 is TGCAGCGCCGGGACAGGTCTTATCCACGAGCAGTACTTC.

V and J are TRBV15 and TRBJ2-4; 8 bases map to TRBD2. The ends lost 8 bases at V and 6 bases at J; junction bases unmatched: 6. The germline gives CDR1 LNHNV, CDR2 YYDKDF (reference sequence). The CDR3 runs to 13 residues. This CDR3 is CATEQRGINIQYF. For the CDR3, the DNA is TGTGCCACCGAACAGCGGGGGATAAACATTCAGTACTTC.

The chain uses TRBV20-1 and TRBJ2-3; 7 bases are shared with TRBD2. Germline loops: CDR1 DFQATT, CDR2 SNEGSKA (reference sequence). The CDR3 spans 15 residues. Trimming cost V 4 bases and J 1 base; bases outside gene matches: 8. The CDR3 bases are TGCAGTGCTACCGGACTAGTGAGGGGCACAGATACGCAGTATTTT. Protein product: CSATGLVRGTDTQYF.

The chain carries TRBV20-1 and TRBJ2-1, with D possibly TRBD1 on 5 matching bases. V was clipped by 7 bases and J by 8 bases, with 15 bases between them. The CDR3 runs to 12 residues. Germline CDR1 DFQATT, CDR2 SNEGSKA (reference sequence). CDR3 loop: CSEKGQGHEQFF. CDR3 DNA sequence: TGCAGTGAAAAAGGGCAGGGTCATGAGCAGTTCTTC.

About this clonotype: At one end the junction does not follow the germline gene, possibly because of a read error. The rearrangement links TRBV7-9 to TRBJ2-7, with D uncertain. Germline CDR1 is SEHNR and CDR2 is FQNEAQ (reference sequence). The CDR3 has 12 residues. As DNA, the CDR3 is TGTGCCAGCAGCTTAAAGGGCAGTGAATGGGACTTC. Translation gives CASSLKGSEWDF.

The J gene is TRBJ2-1, the V gene TRBV20-1; D not resolved. Germline CDR1 is DFQATT and CDR2 is SNEGSKA (reference sequence). The CDR3 runs to 11 residues. V was clipped by 6 bases and J by 7 bases, with 10 bases between them. The CDR3 DNA follows: TGCAGTGCGCTCGTTAGGAATGAGCAGTTCTTC. Translated: CSALVRNEQFF.

This clonotype was counted once. The chain has TRBV12-3 or TRBV12-4 and TRBJ2-7; D call uncertain. Trimming pared 5 bases from V and 4 bases from J, leaving 12 bases between. The CDR3 loop spans 13 amino acids. The CDR3 nucleotides read TGTGCCAGCAGTCCACAAGATACGTACGAGCAGTACTTC. It is translated as CASSPQDTYEQYF.

The gene calls are TRBV9 and TRBJ2-7; perhaps TRBD2 as D (6 bases). The CDR3 runs to 13 residues. Germline loops: CDR1 SGDLS, CDR2 YYNGEE. Trimming cost V 4 bases and J 5 bases, with 13 bases left between them. Here the CDR3 DNA reads TGTGCCAGCAGCCCAAGAGGAGGGAACGAGCAGTACTTC. Translated: CASSPRGGNEQYF.

This clonotype has more than one count but fewer than ten. This sequence joins TRBV11-2 and TRBJ1-6; 7 bases match TRBD1. The junction had 8 bases not matched to a gene; V was cut back by 1 base and J by 11 bases. Germline CDR1 and CDR2: SGHAT and FQNNGV. CDR3 length: 15 residues. The CDR3 protein is CASSLVRQGDTPLHF. CDR3 DNA sequence: TGTGCCAGCAGCTTAGTGCGGCAGGGGGATACACCCCTCCACTTT.